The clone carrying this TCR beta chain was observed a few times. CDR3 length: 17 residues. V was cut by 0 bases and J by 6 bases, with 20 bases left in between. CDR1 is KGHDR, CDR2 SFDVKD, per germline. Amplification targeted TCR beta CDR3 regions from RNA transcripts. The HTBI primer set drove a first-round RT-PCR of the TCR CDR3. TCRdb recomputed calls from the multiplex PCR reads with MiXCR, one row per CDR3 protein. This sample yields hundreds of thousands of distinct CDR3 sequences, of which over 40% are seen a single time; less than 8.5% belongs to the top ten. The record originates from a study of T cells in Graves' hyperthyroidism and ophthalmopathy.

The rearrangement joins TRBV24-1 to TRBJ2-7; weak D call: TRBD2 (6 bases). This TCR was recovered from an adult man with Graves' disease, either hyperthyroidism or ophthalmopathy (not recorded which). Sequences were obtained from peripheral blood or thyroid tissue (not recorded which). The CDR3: CATSDLTARGRAIEQYF. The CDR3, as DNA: TGTGCCACCAGTGATTTGACCGCGCGGGGAAGAGCTATCGAGCAGTACTTC.